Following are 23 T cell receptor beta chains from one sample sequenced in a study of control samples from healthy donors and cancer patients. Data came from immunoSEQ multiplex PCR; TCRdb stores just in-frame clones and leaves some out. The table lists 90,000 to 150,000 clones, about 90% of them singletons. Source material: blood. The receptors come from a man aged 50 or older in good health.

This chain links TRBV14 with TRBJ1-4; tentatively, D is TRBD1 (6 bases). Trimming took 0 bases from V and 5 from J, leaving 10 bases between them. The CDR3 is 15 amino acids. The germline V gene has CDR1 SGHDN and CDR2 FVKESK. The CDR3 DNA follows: TGTGCCAGCAGCCAAGAGGGGACACCCAATGAAAAACTGTTTTTT. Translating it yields CASSQEGTPNEKLFF.

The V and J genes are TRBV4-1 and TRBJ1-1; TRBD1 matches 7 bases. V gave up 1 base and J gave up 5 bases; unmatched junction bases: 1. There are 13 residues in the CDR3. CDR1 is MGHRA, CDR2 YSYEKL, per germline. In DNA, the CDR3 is TGCGCCAGCAGCCAAGCGACAGGGACTGAAGCTTTCTTT. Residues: CASSQATGTEAFF.

The chain's CDR3 is CASSPGTNEKLFF. DNA for the CDR3: TGTGCCAGCTCACCTGGGACGAATGAAAAACTGTTTTTT. The gene calls are TRBV18 and TRBJ1-4; D may be TRBD1 (5 bases). V dropped 3 bases and J dropped 5 bases, with 7 bases sitting between them. Looked up from germline, CDR1 is KGHSH and CDR2 is LQKENI. The CDR3 has 13 residues.

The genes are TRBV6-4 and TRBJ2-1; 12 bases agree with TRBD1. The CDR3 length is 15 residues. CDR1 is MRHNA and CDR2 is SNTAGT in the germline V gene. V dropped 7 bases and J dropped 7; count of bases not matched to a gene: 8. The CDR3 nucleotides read TGTGCCAGCAAGACCGGGACAGGGGGCGGGAATGAGCAGTTCTTC. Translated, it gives CASKTGTGGGNEQFF.

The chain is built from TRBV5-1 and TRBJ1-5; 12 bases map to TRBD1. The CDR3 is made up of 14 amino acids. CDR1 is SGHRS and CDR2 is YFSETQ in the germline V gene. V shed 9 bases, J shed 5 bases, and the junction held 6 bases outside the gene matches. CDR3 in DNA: TGCGCCAACTTCCGGGACAGGGGGCATCAGCCCCAGCATTTT. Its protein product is CANFRDRGHQPQHF. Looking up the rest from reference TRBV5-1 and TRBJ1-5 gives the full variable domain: KAGVTQTPRYLIKTRGQQVTLSCSPISGHRSVSWYQQTPGQGLQFLFEYFSETQRNKGNFPGRFSGRQFSNSRSEMNVSTLELGDSALYLCANFRDRGHQPQHFGDGTRLSIL.

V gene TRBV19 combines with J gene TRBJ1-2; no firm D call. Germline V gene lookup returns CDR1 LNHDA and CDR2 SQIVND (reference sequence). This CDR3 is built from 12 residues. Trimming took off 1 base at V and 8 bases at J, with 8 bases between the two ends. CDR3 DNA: TGTGCCAGTAGTATAGGCGGTCGGGGCTACACCTTC. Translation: CASSIGGRGYTF. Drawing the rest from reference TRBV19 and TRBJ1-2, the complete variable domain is DGGITQSPKYLFRKEGQNVTLSCEQNLNHDAMYWYRQDPGQGLRLIYYSQIVNDFQKGDIAEGYSVSREKKESFPLTVTSAQKNPTAFYLCASSIGGRGYTFGSGTRLTVV.

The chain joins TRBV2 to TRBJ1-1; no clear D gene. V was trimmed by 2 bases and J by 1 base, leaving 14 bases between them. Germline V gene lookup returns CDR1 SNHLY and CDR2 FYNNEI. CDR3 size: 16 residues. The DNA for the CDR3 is TGTGCCAGCAGTGAAAGGCCTCAGTCCCCGAACACTGAAGCTTTCTTT. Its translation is CASSERPQSPNTEAFF.

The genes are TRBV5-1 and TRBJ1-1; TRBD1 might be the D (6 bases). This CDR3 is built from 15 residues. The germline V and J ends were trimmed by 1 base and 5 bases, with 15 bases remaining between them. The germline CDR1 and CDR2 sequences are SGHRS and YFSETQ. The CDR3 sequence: CASSLSIGGPTEAFF. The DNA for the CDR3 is TGCGCCAGCAGCTTGTCGATTGGGGGCCCAACTGAAGCTTTCTTT.

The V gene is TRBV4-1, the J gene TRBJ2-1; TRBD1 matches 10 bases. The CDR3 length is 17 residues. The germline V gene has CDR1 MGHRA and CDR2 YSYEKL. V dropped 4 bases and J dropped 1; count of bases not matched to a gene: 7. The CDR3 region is CASSPPGTGVSYNEQFF. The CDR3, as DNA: TGCGCCAGCAGCCCCCCAGGGACAGGGGTGTCCTACAATGAGCAGTTCTTC.

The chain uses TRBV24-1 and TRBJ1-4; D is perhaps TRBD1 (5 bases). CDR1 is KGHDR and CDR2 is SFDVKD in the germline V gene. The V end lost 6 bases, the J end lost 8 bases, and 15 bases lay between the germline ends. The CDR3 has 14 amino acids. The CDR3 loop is CATSPGGFGEKLFF. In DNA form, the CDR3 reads TGTGCCACCAGTCCGGGGGGATTCGGGGAAAAACTGTTTTTT.

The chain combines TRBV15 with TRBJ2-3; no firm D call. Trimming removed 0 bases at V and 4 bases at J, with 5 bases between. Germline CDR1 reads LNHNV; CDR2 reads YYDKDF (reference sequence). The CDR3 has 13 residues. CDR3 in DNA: TGTGCCACCAGCAGAGATGCCGCAGATACGCAGTATTTT. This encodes CATSRDAADTQYF.

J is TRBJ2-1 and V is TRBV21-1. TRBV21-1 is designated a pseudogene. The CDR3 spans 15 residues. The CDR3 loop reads CASTLKAGGVNEQFF. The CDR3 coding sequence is TGTGCCAGCACCCTCAAGGCAGGGGGGGTGAATGAGCAGTTCTTC.

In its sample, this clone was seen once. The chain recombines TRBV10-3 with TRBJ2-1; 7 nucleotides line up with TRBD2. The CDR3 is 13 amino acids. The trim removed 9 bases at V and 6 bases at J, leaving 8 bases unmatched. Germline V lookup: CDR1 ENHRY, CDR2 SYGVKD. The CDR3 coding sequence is TGTGCCATTCTAGCGGTCGGCTCCAATGAGCAGTTCTTC. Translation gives CAILAVGSNEQFF.

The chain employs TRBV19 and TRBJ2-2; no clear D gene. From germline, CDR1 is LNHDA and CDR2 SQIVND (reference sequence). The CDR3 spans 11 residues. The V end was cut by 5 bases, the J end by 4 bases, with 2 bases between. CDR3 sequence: CASSFTGELFF. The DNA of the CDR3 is TGTGCCAGTAGTTTCACCGGGGAGCTGTTTTTT.

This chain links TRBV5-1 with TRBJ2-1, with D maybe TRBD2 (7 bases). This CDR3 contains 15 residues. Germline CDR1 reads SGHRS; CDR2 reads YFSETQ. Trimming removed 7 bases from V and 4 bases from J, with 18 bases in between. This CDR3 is CASWGGGQTYNEQFF. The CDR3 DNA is TGCGCCAGCTGGGGGGGAGGACAGACATACAATGAGCAGTTCTTC.

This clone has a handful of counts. The CDR3 region has the DNA TGTGCCAGCAGTCGTCGATCGGCCAGGGGCAGTGAGCAGTTCTTC. Residues: CASSRRSARGSEQFF. V and J are TRBV6-5 and TRBJ2-1, with D tentatively TRBD1 (6 bases). CDR1 and CDR2 (germline): MNHEY, SVGAGI. V lost 5 bases to trimming and J lost 9 bases, with 20 bases between them. This CDR3 is built from 15 residues.

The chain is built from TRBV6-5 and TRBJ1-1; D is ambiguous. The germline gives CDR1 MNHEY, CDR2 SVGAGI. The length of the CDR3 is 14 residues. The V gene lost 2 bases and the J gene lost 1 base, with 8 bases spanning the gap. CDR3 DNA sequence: TGTGCCAGCAGTTACGTTCGGGGGAACACTGAAGCTTTCTTT. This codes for CASSYVRGNTEAFF.

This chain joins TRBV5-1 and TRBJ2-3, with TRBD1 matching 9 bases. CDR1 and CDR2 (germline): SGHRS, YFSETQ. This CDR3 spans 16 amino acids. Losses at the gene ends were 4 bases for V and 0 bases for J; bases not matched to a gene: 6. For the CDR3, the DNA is TGCGCCAGCAGCCATTTGGGACAGGGTAGCACAGATACGCAGTATTTT. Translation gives CASSHLGQGSTDTQYF.

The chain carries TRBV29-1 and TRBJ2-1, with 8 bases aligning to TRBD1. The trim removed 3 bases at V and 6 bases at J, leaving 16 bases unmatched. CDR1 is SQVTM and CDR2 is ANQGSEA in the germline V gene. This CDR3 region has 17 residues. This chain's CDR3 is CSVDRGRIGRGCNEQFF. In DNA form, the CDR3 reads TGCAGCGTTGACAGGGGGCGCATAGGTCGAGGATGCAATGAGCAGTTCTTC.

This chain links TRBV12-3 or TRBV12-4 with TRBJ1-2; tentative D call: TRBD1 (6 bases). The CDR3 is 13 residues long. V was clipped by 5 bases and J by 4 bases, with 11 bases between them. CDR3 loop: CASSIQGSYGYTF. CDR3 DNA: TGTGCCAGCAGTATACAGGGATCCTATGGCTACACCTTC.

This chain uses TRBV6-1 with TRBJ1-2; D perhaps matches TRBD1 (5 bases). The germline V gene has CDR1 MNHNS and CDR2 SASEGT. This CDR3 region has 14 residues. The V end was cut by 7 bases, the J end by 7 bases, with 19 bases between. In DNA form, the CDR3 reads TGTGCCAGCAACACGCGGCAGGGAGGGTTTGGCTACACCTTC. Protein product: CASNTRQGGFGYTF.

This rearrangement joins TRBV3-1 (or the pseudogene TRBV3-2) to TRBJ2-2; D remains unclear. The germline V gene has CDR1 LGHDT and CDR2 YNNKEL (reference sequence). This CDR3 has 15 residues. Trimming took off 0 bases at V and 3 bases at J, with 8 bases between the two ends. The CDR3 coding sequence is TGTGCCAGCAGCCAAGATCAGAGGTACACCGGGGAGCTGTTTTTT. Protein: CASSQDQRYTGELFF.

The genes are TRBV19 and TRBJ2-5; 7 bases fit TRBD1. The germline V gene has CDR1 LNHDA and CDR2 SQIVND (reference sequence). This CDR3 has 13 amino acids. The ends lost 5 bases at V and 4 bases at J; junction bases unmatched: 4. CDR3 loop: CASSPDRVETQYF. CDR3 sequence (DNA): TGTGCCAGTAGTCCAGACAGGGTAGAGACCCAGTACTTC.